This TCR beta chain originates from a study of T-cell memory formation after mild COVID-19. This clonotype was counted between two and nine times. Each CDR3 protein gets one entry after TCRdb re-called the 5' RACE reads with MiXCR. The sample records around 440,000 distinct CDR3 sequences, around a sixth being singletons. Sequencing was carried out using PBMCs or a T cell subset sorted from them (not recorded which). This receptor was taken from an adult woman who had mild COVID-19 (a few samples of this study predate the infection). Cell type and time point are not known.

This CDR3 is CSARIRGGHEQFF. The CDR3 DNA reads as TGCAGTGCTAGAATTCGGGGGGGCCATGAGCAGTTCTTC. The chain is built from TRBV20-1 and TRBJ2-1; 8 nucleotides align to TRBD2. CDR3 length: 13 residues. The junction had 5 bases not matched to a gene; V was cut back by 2 bases and J by 8 bases. Germline CDR1 is DFQATT and CDR2 is SNEGSKA (reference sequence).